Listed here are 17 T cell receptor beta chains from one sample, sequenced in a study of T cell responses to AZD1222 COVID-19 vaccine listed by TCRdb under 2021. The library came from the immunoSEQ multiplex PCR assay. The source is immuneACCESS, and TCRdb retained only in-frame sequences with V and J called. Part of the clones is not carried over; for the studies checked, unresolved V genes explain less than half of this, and the remainder is unexplained. For this sample the table gives 140,000 to 150,000 clones, of which 92% were detected only once. Jointly, the top ten make up 3% to 4% of the sample. The sample's time point label, in plain terms: about 28 days (+/-7) after the second vaccine dose. Sample: peripheral blood, taken 28 days after the second AZD1222 dose. Every receptor here comes from an adult who received the AZD1222 COVID-19 vaccine.

This sequence joins TRBV11-3 and TRBJ2-7; TRBD2 matches 10 bases. J gave up 1 base and V 4 bases, and 4 bases lay outside the gene matches. Germline V lookup: CDR1 SGHNT, CDR2 YENEEA. The CDR3 length is 15 residues. The CDR3 sequence: CASSSGLAASYEQYF. CDR3 in DNA: TGTGCCAGCAGCTCCGGACTAGCGGCGTCCTACGAGCAGTACTTC.

This chain uses TRBV5-1 with TRBJ2-5; possible D gene TRBD2, 6 bases. This CDR3 is built from 15 residues. Trimming took off 4 bases at V and 5 bases at J, with 18 bases between the two ends. CDR1 is SGHRS, CDR2 YFSETQ, per germline. CDR3 coding DNA: TGCGCCAGCAGCCATTCCGGACTACACAGGGAGACCCAGTACTTC. It specifies CASSHSGLHRETQYF.

This clone was detected only once. The chain carries TRBV19 and TRBJ1-3; D gene ambiguous. V shed 3 bases and J shed 0 bases, with 12 bases lying between them. The CDR3 extends over 16 amino acids. Germline V gene sequence: CDR1 LNHDA, CDR2 SQIVND (reference sequence). CDR3 nucleotides: TGTGCCAGTAGTATCGGCCCCAGGCCCTCTGGAAACACCATATATTTT. Protein sequence: CASSIGPRPSGNTIYF. The full variable domain, in which reference TRBV19 and TRBJ1-3 provide the parts outside the CDR3, is DGGITQSPKYLFRKEGQNVTLSCEQNLNHDAMYWYRQDPGQGLRLIYYSQIVNDFQKGDIAEGYSVSREKKESFPLTVTSAQKNPTAFYLCASSIGPRPSGNTIYFGEGSWLTVV.

The chain couples TRBV5-4 to TRBJ1-2; the match to TRBD1 covers 9 bases. V shed 4 bases and J 2 bases; nucleotides not matched to a gene: 12. Germline V lookup: CDR1 SGHNT, CDR2 YYREEE (reference sequence). CDR3 length: 17 amino acids. DNA of the CDR3: TGTGCCAGCAGCCCGGGACAGGGAGTAAGGATAAACTATGGCTACACCTTC. Translating gives CASSPGQGVRINYGYTF.

This chain connects TRBV19 to TRBJ1-1; D may be TRBD1 (5 bases). This CDR3 contains 12 residues. Germline V lookup: CDR1 LNHDA, CDR2 SQIVND (reference sequence). Trimming pared 8 bases from V and 11 bases from J, leaving 18 bases between. For the CDR3, the DNA is TGTGCCAGTTCCGCCTACAGGTTCGATGCTTTCTTT. Protein product: CASSAYRFDAFF. The entire variable domain, with the rest obtained from reference TRBV19 and TRBJ1-1, is as follows: DGGITQSPKYLFRKEGQNVTLSCEQNLNHDAMYWYRQDPGQGLRLIYYSQIVNDFQKGDIAEGYSVSREKKESFPLTVTSAQKNPTAFYLCASSAYRFDAFFGQGTRLTVV.

The chain combines TRBV15 with TRBJ2-1; TRBD2 agrees at 14 bases. The CDR3 totals 15 residues. CDR1 LNHNV and CDR2 YYDKDF come from the germline V gene (reference sequence). Unmatched junction bases numbered 7, after V lost 8 bases and J lost 7 bases. The CDR3 DNA reads TGTGCCACCCTTAACAGACTAGCGGGAGGGAATGAGCAGTTCTTC. Amino acid sequence: CATLNRLAGGNEQFF.

This chain uses TRBV6-5 with TRBJ2-1; the match to TRBD1 covers 10 bases. Germline V CDR1 and CDR2: MNHEY, SVGAGI. After removal of 7 bases from V and 8 bases from J, the junction contained 5 bases not matched to a gene. The CDR3 consists of 13 residues. CDR3 sequence: CASTGQGTDEQFF. The CDR3 DNA is TGTGCCAGCACGGGACAGGGGACCGATGAGCAGTTCTTC.

The chain employs TRBV7-2 and TRBJ1-3; D ambiguous. The CDR3 has 15 residues. Trimming cost V 6 bases and J 0 bases, with 12 bases left between them. Germline V gene sequence: CDR1 SGHTA, CDR2 FQGNSA. CDR3 sequence: CASSYPPLSGNTIYF. The CDR3 nucleotides read TGTGCCAGCAGTTATCCCCCCCTCTCTGGAAACACCATATATTTT.

The chain joins TRBV6-5 to TRBJ1-1, with D possibly TRBD1 on 6 matching bases. CDR1 MNHEY and CDR2 SVGAGI come from the germline V gene. CDR3 size: 15 residues. The V and J ends lost 2 bases and 2 bases respectively, with 12 bases between them. This chain's CDR3 is CASSYPQGKNTEAFF. The CDR3 region has the DNA TGTGCCAGCAGTTACCCACAGGGAAAAAACACTGAAGCTTTCTTT.

The genes are TRBV20-1 and TRBJ1-2; D remains ambiguous. Germline V lookup: CDR1 DFQATT, CDR2 SNEGSKA (reference sequence). V gave up 3 bases and J gave up 6 bases, with 5 bases separating them. The CDR3 sequence is 10 residues long. The CDR3 is CSASGNGYTF. CDR3 in DNA: TGCAGTGCTAGCGGGAATGGCTACACCTTC.

The chain links TRBV11-2 to TRBJ2-3; TRBD1 aligns across 7 bases. Germline V gene lookup returns CDR1 SGHAT and CDR2 FQNNGV. The CDR3 sequence is 12 residues long. J lost 6 bases, V lost 4 bases, and 1 base had no gene match. CDR3 bases: TGTGCCAGCAGCTCGGACAGGGATACGCAGTATTTT. Protein sequence: CASSSDRDTQYF.

J is TRBJ1-1 and V is TRBV7-2; no clear D gene. Trimming left V 1 base short and J 9 bases short, with 9 bases between. CDR1 and CDR2 (germline): SGHTA, FQGNSA. The CDR3 consists of 12 residues. The CDR3 region is CASSLGSQQAFF. CDR3 DNA sequence: TGTGCCAGCAGCTTAGGCTCACAGCAAGCTTTCTTT.

V and J are TRBV30 and TRBJ1-4; 12 positions match TRBD1. The junction had 1 base not matched to a gene; V was cut back by 5 bases and J by 6 bases. The CDR3 extends over 13 amino acids. Per the germline V gene, CDR1 is GTSNPN and CDR2 is SVGIG (reference sequence). The CDR3 here is CAWGTGGDEKLFF. The CDR3 DNA reads TGTGCCTGGGGGACAGGGGGCGATGAAAAACTGTTTTTT.

This clone was seen a handful of times. The chain joins TRBV7-9 to TRBJ1-1; TRBD1 matches at 8 bases. Losses at the gene ends were 8 bases for V and 3 bases for J; bases not matched to a gene: 8. This CDR3 has 14 residues. Per the germline V gene, CDR1 is SEHNR and CDR2 is FQNEAQ (reference sequence). CDR3 nucleotide sequence: TGTGCCAGCGCGCAGGGGGCGCTGGACACTGAAGCTTTCTTT. It translates to CASAQGALDTEAFF.

The chain combines TRBV28 with TRBJ1-2; unclear D gene. The CDR3 is 13 amino acids. Germline V lookup: CDR1 MDHEN, CDR2 SYDVKM. Deletions cut 5 bases from V and 4 bases from J, with 11 bases between. CDR3 protein: CASSPTWPYGYTF. CDR3 nucleotide sequence: TGTGCCAGCAGTCCCACATGGCCCTATGGCTACACCTTC.

This chain joins TRBV28 and TRBJ2-7; TRBD2 matches at 8 bases. This CDR3 is built from 16 residues. V shed 3 bases and J 3 bases; nucleotides not matched to a gene: 10. Per the germline V gene, CDR1 is MDHEN and CDR2 is SYDVKM. The CDR3 sequence is CASSLWGTGGDYEQYF. As DNA, the CDR3 is TGTGCCAGCAGTTTGTGGGGGACCGGGGGGGACTACGAGCAGTACTTC.

This chain joins TRBV18 and TRBJ1-6, with 8 bases identical to TRBD1. J gave up 11 bases and V 0 bases, and 9 bases lay outside the gene matches. The germline CDR1 and CDR2 sequences are KGHSH and LQKENI. The length of the CDR3 is 16 residues. The CDR3 DNA reads as TGTGCCAGCTCACCACCGGGGGACAGGTCTAAGACACCCCTCCACTTT. It translates to CASSPPGDRSKTPLHF.